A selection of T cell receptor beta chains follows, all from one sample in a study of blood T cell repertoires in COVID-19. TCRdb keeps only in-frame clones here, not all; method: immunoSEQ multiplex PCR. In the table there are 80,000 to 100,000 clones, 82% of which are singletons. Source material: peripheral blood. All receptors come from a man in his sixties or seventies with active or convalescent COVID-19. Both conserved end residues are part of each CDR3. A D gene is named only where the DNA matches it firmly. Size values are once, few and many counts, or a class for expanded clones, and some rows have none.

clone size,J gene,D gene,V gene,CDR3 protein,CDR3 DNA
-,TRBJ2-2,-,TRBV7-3,CASSLTYGTGELFF,TGTGCCAGCAGCTTAACGTACGGCACCGGGGAGCTGTTTTTT
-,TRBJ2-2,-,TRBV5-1,CASSRDLRATGELFF,TGCGCCAGCAGCCGAGATCTGCGGGCCACCGGGGAGCTGTTTTTT
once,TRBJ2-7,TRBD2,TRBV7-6,CASSTTSDEQYF,TGTGCCAGCAGCACGACTAGCGACGAGCAGTACTTC
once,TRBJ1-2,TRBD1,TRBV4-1,CASSQGTGGNYGYTF,TGCGCCAGCAGCCAAGGGACAGGGGGGAACTATGGCTACACCTTC
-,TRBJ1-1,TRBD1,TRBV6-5,CASDRVGTEAFF,TGTGCCAGCGACAGGGTGGGCACTGAAGCTTTCTTT
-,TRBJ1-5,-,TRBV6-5,CASRVSLEEPQHF,TGTGCCAGCAGGGTGAGTCTTGAGGAGCCCCAGCATTTT
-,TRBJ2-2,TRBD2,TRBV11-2,CASSRSGENTGELFF,TGTGCCAGCAGCAGAAGCGGGGAAAACACCGGGGAGCTGTTTTTT
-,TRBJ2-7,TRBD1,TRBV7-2,CASSSDRSSYEQYF,TGTGCCAGCAGCTCGGACAGGAGCTCCTACGAGCAGTACTTC
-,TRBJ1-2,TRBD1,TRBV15,CATSRGGTGTGGANYGYTF,TGTGCCACCAGCAGAGGAGGGACCGGGACAGGGGGGGCTAACTATGGCTACACCTTC
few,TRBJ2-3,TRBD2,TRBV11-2,CASSLAYGVSGGSTDTQYF,TGTGCCAGCAGCTTAGCCTACGGGGTTAGCGGGGGTAGCACAGATACGCAGTATTTT
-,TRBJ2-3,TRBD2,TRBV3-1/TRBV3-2,CASSQDLIGLAPGMDTQYF,TGTGCCAGCAGCCAAGATCTGATTGGACTAGCGCCCGGAATGGATACGCAGTATTTT
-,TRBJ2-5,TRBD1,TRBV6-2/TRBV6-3,CASSTPGTGSTQYF,TGTGCCAGCAGTACCCCTGGGACAGGGTCGACCCAGTACTTC
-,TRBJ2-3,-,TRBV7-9,CASSLGGTQYTDTQYF,TGTGCCAGCAGCTTAGGGGGGACTCAATATACAGATACGCAGTATTTT
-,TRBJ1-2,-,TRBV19,CASSPADYYGYTF,TGTGCCAGTAGTCCCGCAGACTACTATGGCTACACCTTC
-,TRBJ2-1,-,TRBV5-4,CASSLRGGAHEQFF,TGTGCCAGCAGCTTGCGAGGGGGGGCCCATGAGCAGTTCTTC
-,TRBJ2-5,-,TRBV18,CASSPGLGETQYF,TGTGCCAGCAGCCCGGGACTGGGAGAGACCCAGTACTTC
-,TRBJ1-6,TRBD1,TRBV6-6,CASSYSDRGAPLHF,TGTGCCAGCAGTTACTCGGACAGGGGGGCACCCCTCCACTTT
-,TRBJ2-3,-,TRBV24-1,CATSDVQGSTQYF,TGTGCCACCAGTGATGTACAGGGTAGTACGCAGTATTTT
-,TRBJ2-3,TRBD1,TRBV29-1,CSGVRDRSTDTQYF,TGCAGCGGCGTCCGGGACAGGAGCACAGATACGCAGTATTTT
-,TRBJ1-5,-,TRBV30,CAWSGANQPQHF,TGTGCCTGGAGTGGGGCTAATCAGCCCCAGCATTTT
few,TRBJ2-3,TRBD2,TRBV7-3,CASSFSGGARDTQYF,TGTGCCAGCAGCTTTAGCGGGGGGGCTCGAGATACGCAGTATTTT
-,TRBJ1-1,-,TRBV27,CASSRGPMNTEAFF,TGTGCCAGCAGCAGGGGCCCCATGAACACTGAAGCTTTCTTT
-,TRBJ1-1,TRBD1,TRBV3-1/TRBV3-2,CASSQTGARYTEAFF,TGTGCCAGCAGCCAGACAGGGGCCCGTTACACTGAAGCTTTCTTT
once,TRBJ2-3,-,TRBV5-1,CASSPGQPGDTQYF,TGCGCCAGCAGCCCGGGTCAACCGGGAGATACGCAGTATTTT
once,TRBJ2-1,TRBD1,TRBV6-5,CASSRGQNEQFF,TGTGCCAGTTCAAGGGGGCAAAATGAGCAGTTCTTC
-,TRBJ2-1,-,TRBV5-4,CASSTDASSYNEQFF,TGTGCCAGCAGCACCGACGCTAGCTCCTACAATGAGCAGTTCTTC
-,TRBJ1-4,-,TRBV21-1,CASSCRDRDEKLFF,TGTGCCAGCAGCTGCCGGGACAGGGACGAAAAACTGTTTTTT
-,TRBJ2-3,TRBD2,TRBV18,CASSPDQTSSTDTQYF,TGTGCCAGCTCACCCGATCAGACTAGCAGCACAGATACGCAGTATTTT
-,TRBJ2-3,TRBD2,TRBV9,CASSVVAGGASTDTQYF,TGTGCCAGCAGCGTAGTTGCGGGGGGGGCTAGCACAGATACGCAGTATTTT
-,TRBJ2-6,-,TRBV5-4,CASSLDNSGANVLTF,TGTGCCAGCAGCTTGGACAACTCTGGGGCCAACGTCCTGACTTTC
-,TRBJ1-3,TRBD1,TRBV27,CASSSRGAGNTIYF,TGTGCCAGCAGTTCCAGGGGGGCAGGAAACACCATATATTTT
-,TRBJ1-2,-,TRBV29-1,CSVESGGGYTF,TGCAGCGTTGAGTCGGGTGGCGGCTACACCTTC
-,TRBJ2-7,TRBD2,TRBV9,CASSGPSGEQYF,TGTGCCAGCAGCGGACCTAGCGGGGAGCAGTACTTC
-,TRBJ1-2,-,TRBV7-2,CASSLDARRSYGYTF,TGTGCCAGCAGCTTAGACGCCAGGAGGAGCTATGGCTACACCTTC
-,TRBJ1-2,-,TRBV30,CAWTPLRGTGYTF,TGTGCCTGGACCCCTCTCAGGGGTACTGGCTACACCTTC
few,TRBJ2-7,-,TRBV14,CASSQIHRNVMAYEQYF,TGTGCCAGCAGCCAAATTCACAGGAACGTGATGGCTTACGAGCAGTACTTC
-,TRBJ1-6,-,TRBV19,CASSRRGNSPLHF,TGTGCCAGTAGCAGACGCGGTAATTCACCCCTCCACTTT
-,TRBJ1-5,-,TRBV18,CASSPLDSPNSNQPQHF,TGTGCCAGCTCACCGCTAGACAGTCCAAATAGCAATCAGCCCCAGCATTTT
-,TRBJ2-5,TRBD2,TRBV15,CATSRDTSGLGETQYF,TGTGCCACCAGCAGAGATACCTCGGGACTAGGCGAGACCCAGTACTTC
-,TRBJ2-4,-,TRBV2,CASSERGLAKNIQYF,TGTGCCAGCAGTGAAAGGGGACTAGCCAAAAACATTCAGTACTTC
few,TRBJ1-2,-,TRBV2,CASSQQGSGYTF,TGTGCCAGCAGTCAGCAGGGGTCTGGCTACACCTTC
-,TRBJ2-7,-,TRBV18,CASSPSTRSYEQYF,TGTGCCAGCTCACCATCCACACGATCCTACGAGCAGTACTTC
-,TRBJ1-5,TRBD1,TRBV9,CASSQGQGGHQPQHF,TGTGCCAGCAGCCAGGGACAGGGAGGACATCAGCCCCAGCATTTT
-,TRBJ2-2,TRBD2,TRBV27,CASRLAGTGELFF,TGTGCCAGCAGACTAGCGGGAACCGGGGAGCTGTTTTTT
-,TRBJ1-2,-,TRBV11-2,CASSLDWGGRLYGYTF,TGTGCCAGCAGCTTAGATTGGGGGGGAAGGCTCTATGGCTACACCTTC
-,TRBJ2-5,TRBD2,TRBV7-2,CASSLGLGKTQYF,TGTGCCAGCAGCTTGGGACTAGGAAAGACCCAGTACTTC
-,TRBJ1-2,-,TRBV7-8,CASSFHPYGYTF,TGTGCCAGCAGCTTCCATCCCTATGGCTACACCTTC
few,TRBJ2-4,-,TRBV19,CASSNEVDIQYF,TGTGCCAGTAGTAACGAGGTGGACATTCAGTACTTC
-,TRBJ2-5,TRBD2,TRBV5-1,CASSFSRGGAETQYF,TGCGCCAGCAGCTTCAGTCGCGGGGGGGCAGAGACCCAGTACTTC
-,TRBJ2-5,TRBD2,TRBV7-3,CASSPKARSGVETQYF,TGTGCCAGCAGCCCGAAAGCCCGTAGCGGGGTGGAGACCCAGTACTTC
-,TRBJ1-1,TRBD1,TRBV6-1,CASRLDRGREAFF,TGTGCCAGCAGACTCGACAGGGGGCGTGAAGCTTTCTTT